The rows below give T cell receptor beta chains drawn from one sample of a study of a mutant IDH1 vaccine in newly diagnosed glioma. Their recognized antigens are unknown. Sequenced by immunoSEQ multiplex PCR; TCRdb stores in-frame clones only, minus some. The sample holds about 40,000 clones; roughly 84% are singletons and the top ten take about 2.3%. The sample was PBMCs, taken from a glioma patient whose treatment included an IDH1 peptide vaccine. These receptors originate from a man between 40 and 49 years old with glioma. Each CDR3 is given with its conserved first and last residue. The D gene is left open where the match is weak. Clone size is not always given. Where it is, it says once, few, many or a class for expanded clones.

TGTGCCATCAGTGAGGTAGCGGGAGGCACCGGGGAGCTGTTTTTT	CAISEVAGGTGELFF	NA	TRBJ2-2	TRBV10-3	TRBD2
TGCGCCAGCAGCCAAGCTAGGACAGGGGGCTACGAGCAGTACTTC	CASSQARTGGYEQYF	NA	TRBJ2-7	TRBV4-3	TRBD1
TGTGCCAGCAGCCACGGATACACTGAAGCTTTCTTT	CASSHGYTEAFF	NA	TRBJ1-1	TRBV14	NA
TGCGCCAGCAGCTTGGGAGGGGCGGGGCAAGAGACCCAGTACTTC	CASSLGGAGQETQYF	few	TRBJ2-5	TRBV5-1	NA
TGCGCCAGCAGCCAAGAAGGAGGGATTCAAGAGACCCAGTACTTC	CASSQEGGIQETQYF	once	TRBJ2-5	TRBV4-1	NA
TGTGCCAGCAGTTACTCGGCAGGGAGGGCTGAAGCTTTCTTT	CASSYSAGRAEAFF	NA	TRBJ1-1	TRBV6-5	NA
TGTGCCAGCAGCTCTGGACTAGCGGCCTCCTACGAGCAGTACTTC	CASSSGLAASYEQYF	NA	TRBJ2-7	TRBV5-4	TRBD2
TGTGCCAGCAGCCAAGCCTCAACAGGGGGCCTCCGGGATACGCAGTATTTT	CASSQASTGGLRDTQYF	few	TRBJ2-3	TRBV4-2	TRBD1
TGTGCCATCAGTGAGTCAATGGTCTTGAACACTGAAGCTTTCTTT	CAISESMVLNTEAFF	NA	TRBJ1-1	TRBV10-3	NA
TGTGCCAGCAGTGTTGGGCGGTATAGCAATCAGCCCCAGCATTTT	CASSVGRYSNQPQHF	NA	TRBJ1-5	TRBV2	NA
TGTGCCAGCAGTTACGAGGGGAGCCAAGAGACCCAGTACTTC	CASSYEGSQETQYF	NA	TRBJ2-5	TRBV6-5	NA